This entry lists 31 T cell receptor beta chains sequenced from one sample in a study of spatial heterogeneity in lung cancer. TCRdb re-derived calls from the 5' RACE reads in MiXCR, one entry per CDR3 protein. The table records around 4,000 distinct CDR3 sequences, around 17% of them present only once. Time point noted: sample taken at primary tumor resection. In each case, whole RNA from tumor, nontumor lung or frozen PBMC was sequenced unsorted. Sample: PBMCs, taken at surgery. These receptors were taken from a male donor with early-stage non-small cell lung cancer.

This clonotype occurred once. V and J are TRBV5-4 and TRBJ2-6; 7 positions agree with TRBD1. V shed 5 bases and J 0 bases; nucleotides not matched to a gene: 5. CDR1 SGHNT and CDR2 YYREEE come from the germline V gene (reference sequence). CDR3 length equals 16 residues. CDR3: CASSRDSNSGANVLTF. In DNA form, the CDR3 reads TGTGCCAGCAGTCGGGACAGCAACTCTGGGGCCAACGTCCTGACTTTC.

This clonotype was seen a single time. The J gene is TRBJ1-3, the V gene TRBV7-3, with TRBD1 as a possible D gene (5 bases). V was cut by 5 bases and J by 7 bases, with 12 bases left in between. Germline V lookup: CDR1 SGHTA, CDR2 FQGTGA. CDR3 length: 13 residues. In DNA, the CDR3 is TGTGCCAGCAGCCCGGGACTCGGGAACACCATATATTTT. Amino acid sequence: CASSPGLGNTIYF.

This clonotype counts as medium-sized. The chain uses TRBV18 and TRBJ1-1; 9 positions agree with TRBD1. The length of the CDR3 is 16 residues. V shed 4 bases, J shed 1 base, and the junction held 7 bases outside the gene matches. CDR1 is KGHSH and CDR2 is LQKENI in the germline V gene. The CDR3 DNA reads TGTGCCAGCTCACGGGACAGGGCAGTAGAGAACACTGAAGCTTTCTTT. As protein: CASSRDRAVENTEAFF.

This clonotype counts as medium-sized (0.01 to 0.1%). The chain links TRBV5-6 to TRBJ2-5; 7 bases are a match to TRBD2. The CDR3 is 14 residues long. The germline CDR1 and CDR2 sequences are SGHDT and YYEEEE. With V trimmed by 0 bases and J by 2 bases, 1 base remained unmatched. The CDR3 sequence: CASSLGGGQETQYF. The CDR3, as DNA: TGTGCCAGCAGCTTGGGCGGGGGACAAGAGACCCAGTACTTC.

By its share, this clonotype is medium-sized. The genes are TRBV7-2 and TRBJ2-3, with D perhaps TRBD1 or TRBD2 (5 bases each). There are 16 residues in the CDR3. Trimming left V 4 bases short and J 0 bases short, with 14 bases between. Germline CDR1 reads SGHTA; CDR2 reads FQGNSA. In nucleotides, the CDR3 is TGTGCCAGCAGCTCCCAACCGGGGCCTAGCACAGATACGCAGTATTTT. Protein product: CASSSQPGPSTDTQYF.

This clonotype showed up just a few times. The V and J genes are TRBV19 and TRBJ2-3, with a weak D call TRBD2 (6 bases). V lost 4 bases and J lost 1, with 15 bases in between. Germline assignment: CDR1 LNHDA and CDR2 SQIVND (reference sequence). CDR3 size: 16 residues. The CDR3 DNA reads as TGTGCCAGTAGTACGGGGGTAGCGGTACGCACAGATACGCAGTATTTT. The encoded protein is CASSTGVAVRTDTQYF.

This clonotype was recorded a few times. The V and J genes are TRBV7-3 and TRBJ2-2, with 8 bases that match TRBD2. The V and J ends lost 3 bases and 1 base, in that order; junction bases with no gene match: 1. This CDR3 contains 15 residues. Germline CDR1 is SGHTA and CDR2 is FQGTGA. CDR3 in DNA: TGTGCCAGCAGCTTTAGCGGGGAGAACACCGGGGAGCTGTTTTTT. Protein: CASSFSGENTGELFF.

J is TRBJ1-2 and V is TRBV6-1, with D possibly matching TRBD1 (5 bases). V shed 6 bases and J shed 7 bases, with 15 bases lying between them. In germline, CDR1 is MNHNS, CDR2 SASEGT. This CDR3 contains 13 residues. The CDR3 sequence is CASRRGGVSGYTF. CDR3 nucleotides: TGTGCCAGCAGGAGAGGAGGGGTCTCTGGCTACACCTTC.

In its sample, this clonotype is medium-sized. The chain has TRBV27 and TRBJ2-7, with 10 bases aligning to TRBD1. CDR1 and CDR2 from the germline V gene are MNHEY and SMNVEV (reference sequence). With 5 bases clipped from V and 3 bases from J, the junction kept 7 bases outside the gene matches. The CDR3 consists of 15 residues. CDR3 DNA sequence: TGTGCCAGCAGTGTGTCCGGGACAGGGGTCTACGAGCAGTACTTC. This codes for CASSVSGTGVYEQYF.

This clonotype was recorded many times. The chain is built from TRBV27 and TRBJ2-2; D not certain. This CDR3 has 14 amino acids. Per the germline V gene, CDR1 is MNHEY and CDR2 is SMNVEV (reference sequence). The V gene lost 3 bases and the J gene lost 5 bases, with 10 bases spanning the gap. This chain's CDR3 is CASSFSRVTGELFF. In nucleotides, the CDR3 is TGTGCCAGCAGTTTCTCAAGGGTTACCGGGGAGCTGTTTTTT.

This clonotype was detected only a few times. The V call is TRBV14, the J call TRBJ2-2, with D maybe TRBD1 (6 bases). Germline loops: CDR1 SGHDN, CDR2 FVKESK. This CDR3 is 14 amino acids long. V shed 4 bases and J shed 6 bases, with 12 bases lying between them. DNA of the CDR3: TGTGCCAGCAGCCTCCTGGACAGTGCCGGGGAGCTGTTTTTT. Translating gives CASSLLDSAGELFF. The full variable domain, rest sourced from reference TRBV14 and TRBJ2-2, is EAGVTQFPSHSVIEKGQTVTLRCDPISGHDNLYWYRRVMGKEIKFLLHFVKESKQDESGMPNNRFLAERTGGTYSTLKVQPAELEDSGVYFCASSLLDSAGELFFGEGSRLTVL.

V usage is TRBV7-9 and J usage is TRBJ2-7, with TRBD1 identical over 8 bases. Losses at the gene ends were 5 bases for V and 4 bases for J; bases not matched to a gene: 7. Germline V gives CDR1 SEHNR, CDR2 FQNEAQ (reference sequence). The CDR3 extends over 14 amino acids. CDR3 coding DNA: TGTGCCAGCAGCCCTCGACAGGGGTGGTACGAGCAGTACTTC. Its translation is CASSPRQGWYEQYF.

In the case of this clonotype: A single base separates this from a much larger clone, so it may be a read error. The chain uses TRBV10-3 and TRBJ1-2, with a possible D match to TRBD1 (5 bases). Germline CDR1 reads ENHRY; CDR2 reads SYGVKD. The CDR3 totals 12 residues. In DNA, the CDR3 is TGTACCATCAGCGACAGCAACTATGGCTACACCTTC. This encodes CTISDSNYGYTF.

The J gene is TRBJ2-1, the V gene TRBV4-2, with 11 nucleotides matching TRBD2. The CDR3 runs to 15 residues. J gave up 4 bases and V 4 bases, and 3 bases lay outside the gene matches. CDR1 is LGHNA and CDR2 is YNFKEQ in the germline V gene. CDR3 residues: CASSRTSGGYNEQFF. In DNA form, the CDR3 reads TGTGCCAGCAGCCGAACTAGCGGGGGTTACAATGAGCAGTTCTTC.

As concerns this clonotype: A much larger clonotype is one base distant, so this may be a read error. This chain links TRBV29-1 with TRBJ2-2; D gene uncertain. The CDR3 has 13 residues. Germline CDR1 SQVTM, CDR2 ANQGSEA. CDR3 bases: TGCGGCGTTGCCGGGCCTTTCACCGGGGAGCTGTTTTTT. The encoded protein is CGVAGPFTGELFF.

Ten or more counts support this clonotype. The rearrangement joins TRBV20-1 to TRBJ1-1; the D gene is possibly TRBD1 (5 bases). CDR1 and CDR2 from the germline V gene are DFQATT and SNEGSKA (reference sequence). V gave up 3 bases and J gave up 1 base, with 9 bases separating them. This CDR3 has 13 residues. The CDR3 here is CSARVDRNTEAFF. The CDR3 DNA follows: TGCAGTGCTAGGGTAGACAGGAACACTGAAGCTTTCTTT.

This clonotype is medium-sized within its sample. The chain has TRBV29-1 and TRBJ1-1; 8 nucleotides line up with TRBD1. The V gene end was trimmed by 4 bases and the J gene end by 1 base; junction bases not matched to a gene: 2. CDR1 and CDR2 (germline): SQVTM, ANQGSEA. CDR3 size: 13 residues. The CDR3: CSVVDRGNTEAFF. In nucleotides, the CDR3 is TGCAGCGTTGTCGACAGGGGGAACACTGAAGCTTTCTTT.

There are many counts of this clonotype. The chain has TRBV12-3 or TRBV12-4 and TRBJ1-2; weak D call: TRBD1 (6 bases). The CDR3 totals 13 residues. The V end was cut by 6 bases, the J end by 3 bases, with 11 bases between. CDR3 protein: CASRPGAHYGYTF. The CDR3 region has the DNA TGTGCCAGCAGACCGGGGGCCCACTATGGCTACACCTTC.

V usage is TRBV4-3 and J usage is TRBJ2-1, with unresolved D. CDR1 LGHNA and CDR2 YSLEER come from the germline V gene. V was pared by 1 base and J by 0 bases, with 13 bases between. The CDR3 has 17 residues. The CDR3 sequence is CASSQAQAQSSYNEQFF. DNA of the CDR3: TGCGCCAGCAGCCAAGCCCAGGCCCAAAGCTCCTACAATGAGCAGTTCTTC.

This clonotype was picked up a small number of times. This chain uses TRBV5-1 with TRBJ2-3, with D hard to call. CDR3 length equals 15 residues. CDR1 SGHRS and CDR2 YFSETQ come from the germline V gene. V was cut by 4 bases and J by 2 bases, with 14 bases left in between. The CDR3 DNA is TGCGCCAGCAGCCTAAACAGTGAACCCACAGATACGCAGTATTTT. Translated: CASSLNSEPTDTQYF.

This chain uses TRBV28 with TRBJ2-7; D may match TRBD1 or TRBD2 (6 bases each). Trimming removed 4 bases from V and 6 bases from J, with 22 bases in between. In germline, CDR1 is MDHEN, CDR2 SYDVKM. CDR3 size: 16 residues. As DNA, the CDR3 is TGTGCCAGCAGTTCCCTCGGGGGCGCGGTCCCGTTCGAGCAGTACTTC. As protein: CASSSLGGAVPFEQYF.

This chain uses TRBV12-3 or TRBV12-4 with TRBJ2-7; a possible D gene is TRBD1 (6 bases). This CDR3 comprises 18 residues. V lost 5 bases to trimming and J lost 9 bases, with 32 bases between them. CDR3 amino acids: CASSPVLGAGVFPPLQYF. For the CDR3, the DNA is TGTGCCAGCAGTCCGGTTTTGGGGGCAGGAGTCTTCCCCCCGTTGCAGTACTTC.

This clonotype has a handful of counts. This chain uses TRBV4-3 with TRBJ2-2; unclear D gene. The germline V and J ends were trimmed by 0 bases and 4 bases, with 9 bases remaining between them. The CDR3 covers 15 residues. Germline V gene sequence: CDR1 LGHNA, CDR2 YSLEER. The CDR3 loop is CASSQDLGGTGELFF. The CDR3 DNA follows: TGCGCCAGCAGCCAAGATCTCGGCGGCACCGGGGAGCTGTTTTTT.

This rearrangement joins TRBV7-8 to TRBJ2-3; 7 bases fit TRBD1. This CDR3 spans 16 amino acids. J lost 6 bases, V lost 4 bases, and 13 bases had no gene match. Germline lookup yields CDR1 SGHVS and CDR2 FQNEAQ. The CDR3 region is CASSSPVLGGLDTQYF. CDR3 sequence (DNA): TGTGCCAGCAGCTCACCTGTCCTAGGGGGCTTGGATACGCAGTATTTT. The full variable domain, rest sourced from reference TRBV7-8 and TRBJ2-3, is GAGVSQSPRYKVAKRGQDVALRCDPISGHVSLFWYQQALGQGPEFLTYFQNEAQLDKSGLPSDRFFAERPEGSVSTLKIQRTQQEDSAVYLCASSSPVLGGLDTQYFGPGTRLTVL.

The chain joins TRBV5-1 to TRBJ2-7; TRBD2 matches at 9 bases. The CDR3 totals 15 residues. Germline V gene lookup returns CDR1 SGHRS and CDR2 YFSETQ. V trimming: 2 bases; J trimming: 4 bases; junction bases outside the gene matches: 7. CDR3 bases: TGCGCCAGCAGCTTTAGCGGGAGAGGGGGTTACGAGCAGTACTTC. It yields the protein CASSFSGRGGYEQYF. The entire variable domain, with the rest obtained from reference TRBV5-1 and TRBJ2-7, is as follows: KAGVTQTPRYLIKTRGQQVTLSCSPISGHRSVSWYQQTPGQGLQFLFEYFSETQRNKGNFPGRFSGRQFSNSRSEMNVSTLELGDSALYLCASSFSGRGGYEQYFGPGTRLTVT.

This clonotype was seen only a few times. V usage is TRBV28 and J usage is TRBJ2-3, with D possibly TRBD2 on 5 matching bases. From germline, CDR1 is MDHEN and CDR2 SYDVKM. Trimming stripped 3 bases from V and 4 bases from J, with 17 bases between. CDR3 length: 16 amino acids. The CDR3 spells CASSFEGSLRADTQYF. CDR3 in DNA: TGTGCCAGCAGTTTCGAGGGCTCTCTAAGGGCAGATACGCAGTATTTT.

The table lists this clonotype with many counts. V and J are TRBV7-2 and TRBJ2-7, with D possibly being TRBD1 (6 bases). The CDR3 covers 15 residues. Trimming took 2 bases from V and 1 from J, leaving 12 bases between them. The germline gives CDR1 SGHTA, CDR2 FQGNSA. This CDR3 reads CASSLSGQPSYEQYF. The CDR3, as DNA: TGTGCCAGCAGCTTATCGGGACAACCATCCTACGAGCAGTACTTC.

The chain has TRBV25-1 and TRBJ1-2, with D possibly being TRBD1 (5 bases). V was trimmed by 1 base and J by 0 bases, leaving 12 bases between them. CDR3 length: 16 amino acids. The germline CDR1 and CDR2 sequences are MGHDK and SYGVNS. The CDR3 here is CASSELGEAPNYGYTF. For the CDR3, the DNA is TGTGCCAGCAGTGAATTGGGGGAGGCCCCTAACTATGGCTACACCTTC.

This clonotype was seen a handful of times. The genes are TRBV19 and TRBJ1-5, with D possibly TRBD1 on 5 matching bases. V was trimmed by 2 bases and J by 1 base, leaving 9 bases between them. CDR3 length: 15 residues. Germline V gene data show CDR1 as LNHDA and CDR2 as SQIVND (reference sequence). In nucleotides, the CDR3 is TGTGCCAGTAGTATATTCGGGGCCAGCAATCAGCCCCAGCATTTT. It specifies CASSIFGASNQPQHF.

This sequence joins TRBV7-9 and TRBJ2-1, with 8 bases fitting TRBD2. This CDR3 has 17 amino acids. Germline V gives CDR1 SEHNR, CDR2 FQNEAQ (reference sequence). The trim removed 5 bases at V and 9 bases at J, leaving 18 bases unmatched. DNA of the CDR3: TGTGCCAGCAGCCCAATAGGGACGGGAGGGCCAGCTTTTGAGCAGTTCTTC. Residues: CASSPIGTGGPAFEQFF.

This clonotype was observed at least ten times. V gene TRBV4-3 combines with J gene TRBJ2-7, with 8 bases aligning to TRBD1. This CDR3 has 14 amino acids. The V gene's germline CDR1 is LGHNA and CDR2 YSLEER. V lost 1 base and J lost 3; bases outside the gene matches: 2. CDR3: CASSQGTGRYEQYF. CDR3 DNA sequence: TGCGCCAGCAGCCAAGGGACAGGGCGCTACGAGCAGTACTTC.